One T cell receptor beta chain is described in this entry. This sample stems from a study of blood T cell repertoires in COVID-19. Sequenced by immunoSEQ multiplex PCR; TCRdb stores in-frame clones only, minus some. The sample yields more than 95,000 clones, 88% seen once. The V end was cut by 4 bases, the J end by 6 bases, with 18 bases between. The V gene's germline CDR1 is SGHVS and CDR2 FQNEAQ. CDR3 length: 15 amino acids. The rearrangement joins TRBV7-8 to TRBJ1-2, with D possibly being TRBD1 (6 bases). Sequenced sample: peripheral blood. This receptor was taken from a human donor in a cohort sampled during active COVID-19. CDR3 in DNA: TGTGCCAGCAGCTCCCTGCGGGGGGCGCTTGATGGCTACACCTTC. Residues: CASSSLRGALDGYTF.